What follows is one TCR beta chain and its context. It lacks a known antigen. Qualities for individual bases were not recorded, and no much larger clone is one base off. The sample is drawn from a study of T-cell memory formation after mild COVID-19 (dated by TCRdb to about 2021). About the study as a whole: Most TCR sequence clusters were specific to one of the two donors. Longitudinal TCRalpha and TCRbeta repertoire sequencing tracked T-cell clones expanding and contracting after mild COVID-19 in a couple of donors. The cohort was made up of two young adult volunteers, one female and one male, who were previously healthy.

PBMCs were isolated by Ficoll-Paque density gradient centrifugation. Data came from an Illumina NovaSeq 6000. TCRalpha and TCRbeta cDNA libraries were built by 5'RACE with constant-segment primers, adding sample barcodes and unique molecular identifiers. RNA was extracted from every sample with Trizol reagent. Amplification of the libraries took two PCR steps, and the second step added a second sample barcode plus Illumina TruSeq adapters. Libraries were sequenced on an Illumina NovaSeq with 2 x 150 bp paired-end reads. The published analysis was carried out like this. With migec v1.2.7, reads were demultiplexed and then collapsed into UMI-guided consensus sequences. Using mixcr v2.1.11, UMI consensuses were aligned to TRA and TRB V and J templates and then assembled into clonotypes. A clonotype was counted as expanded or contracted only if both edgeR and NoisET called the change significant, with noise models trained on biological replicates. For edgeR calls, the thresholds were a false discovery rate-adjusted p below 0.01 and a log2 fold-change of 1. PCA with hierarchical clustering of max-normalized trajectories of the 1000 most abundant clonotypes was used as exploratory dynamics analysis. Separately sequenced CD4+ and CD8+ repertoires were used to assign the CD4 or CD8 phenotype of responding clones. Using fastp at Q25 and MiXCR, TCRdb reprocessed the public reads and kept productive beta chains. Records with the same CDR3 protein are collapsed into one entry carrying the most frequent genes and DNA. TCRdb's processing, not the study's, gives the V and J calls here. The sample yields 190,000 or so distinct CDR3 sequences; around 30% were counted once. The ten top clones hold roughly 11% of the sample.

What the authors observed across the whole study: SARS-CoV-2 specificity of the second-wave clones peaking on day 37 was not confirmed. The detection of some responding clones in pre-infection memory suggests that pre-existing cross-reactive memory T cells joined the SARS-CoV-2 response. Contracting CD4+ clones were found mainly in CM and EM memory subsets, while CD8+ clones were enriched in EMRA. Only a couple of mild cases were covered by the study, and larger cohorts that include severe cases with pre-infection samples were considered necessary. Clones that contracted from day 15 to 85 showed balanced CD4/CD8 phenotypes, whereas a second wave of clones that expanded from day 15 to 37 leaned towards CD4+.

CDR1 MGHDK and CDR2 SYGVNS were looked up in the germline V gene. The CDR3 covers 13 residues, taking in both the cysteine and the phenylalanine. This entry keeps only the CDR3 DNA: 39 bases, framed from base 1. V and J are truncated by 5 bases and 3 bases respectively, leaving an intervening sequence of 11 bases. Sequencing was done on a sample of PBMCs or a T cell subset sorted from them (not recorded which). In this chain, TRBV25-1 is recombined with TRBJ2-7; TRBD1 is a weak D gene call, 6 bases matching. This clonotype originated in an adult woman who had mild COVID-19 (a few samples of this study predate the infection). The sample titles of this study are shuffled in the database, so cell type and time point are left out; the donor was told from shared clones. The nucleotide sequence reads TGTGCCAGCAGTTCGGACAGTCGCTACGAGCAGTACTTC. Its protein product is CASSSDSRYEQYF.